Reported below is one TCR beta chain. No antigen is known for it. When sampled, the donors appeared nominally healthy, though they likely had unrecorded immune exposures. Germline values: CDR1 SGHTA, CDR2 FQGTGA. This CDR3 is 13 amino acids long. V was cut by 2 bases and J by 10 bases, with 14 bases left in between. The data belong to a study of cytomegalovirus exposure and HLA in healthy donors. The PCR had 60 Vbeta and 13 Jbeta primers. Repertoires were generated with immunoSEQ multiplex PCR, while TCRdb's copy carries only in-frame clones and drops some. The sample lists under 110,000 clones; roughly 74% were seen once. Findings and caveats of the study: TRBV6-2, TRBV6-3 and other indistinguishable V segments were excluded. It emerged from a later analysis that several of the most significant clusters appeared to be linked to common viral pathogens. Accurate predictions that matched the HLA-A and HLA-B alleles of most subjects were reportedly made from TCR beta sequences.

The J gene is TRBJ2-5, the V gene TRBV7-3, with D perhaps matching TRBD2 (6 bases). The receptor was derived from a woman between 35 and 50 years old in good health and CMV-seronegative. Sequencing was carried out using PBMCs. CDR3 region: CASSLAARGIQYF. The CDR3 nucleotides read TGTGCCAGCAGCTTAGCAGCACGGGGGATCCAGTACTTC.